A selection of T cell receptor beta chains follows, all from one sample in a study of blood T cell repertoires in COVID-19. Sequencing used immunoSEQ multiplex PCR; TCRdb keeps in-frame clones, though not all of them. The data contain over 75,000 clones, around nine tenths of them singletons. Sequencing was carried out using peripheral blood. These receptors were collected from a woman aged 80 or over with acute or convalescent COVID-19. The CDR3 runs from the conserved cysteine through the conserved F or W. D genes are given only for firm matches. Only part of the rows carry a size: once, few, many, or a class if the clone is expanded.

CDR3aa	CDR3nt	v_gene	j_gene	d_gene	abundance
CASSFSGNTEAFF	TGTGCCAGCAGTTTTTCGGGAAACACTGAAGCTTTCTTT	TRBV12-3/TRBV12-4	TRBJ1-1	.	.
CASSPTSGTYNEQFF	TGTGCCAGCAGCCCGACTAGCGGGACATACAATGAGCAGTTCTTC	TRBV7-2	TRBJ2-1	TRBD2	once
CASTAPSQGLGYGYTF	TGTGCCAGTACCGCCCCATCCCAGGGGTTGGGCTATGGCTACACCTTC	TRBV19	TRBJ1-2	.	.
CASSRGVGAYEQYF	TGTGCCAGCAGCCGGGGGGTTGGAGCCTACGAGCAGTACTTC	TRBV3-1/TRBV3-2	TRBJ2-7	.	few
CASSPLPQGYGNQPQHF	TGTGCCAGCAGTCCGCTTCCCCAGGGATACGGCAATCAGCCCCAGCATTTT	TRBV6-6	TRBJ1-5	.	.
CASSSVAPNTEAFF	TGTGCCAGCAGCTCAGTAGCCCCGAACACTGAAGCTTTCTTT	TRBV5-6	TRBJ1-1	.	few
CASSNRDRQETQYF	TGTGCCAGCAGTAACCGGGACAGGCAAGAGACCCAGTACTTC	TRBV6-2/TRBV6-3	TRBJ2-5	TRBD1	.
CASSQVGGKVYEQYF	TGTGCCAGCAGTCAGGTGGGCGGGAAGGTCTACGAGCAGTACTTC	TRBV6-5	TRBJ2-7	.	.
CASSLGGAFF	TGTGCCAGCAGCTTAGGCGGAGCTTTCTTT	TRBV7-2	TRBJ1-1	.	.
CASSLAFEGSSYNSPLHF	TGTGCCAGCAGCTTAGCATTCGAGGGTAGCTCCTATAATTCACCCCTCCACTTT	TRBV11-2	TRBJ1-6	.	.
CASSQTGSGTEAFF	TGCGCCAGCAGCCAAACAGGGTCCGGCACTGAAGCTTTCTTT	TRBV4-3	TRBJ1-1	.	.
CATSDLLGVDTINEKLFF	TGTGCCACCAGTGATTTGCTAGGGGTCGACACCATTAATGAAAAACTGTTTTTT	TRBV24-1	TRBJ1-4	.	once
CATSDPSGQGSEKLFF	TGTGCCACCAGTGATCCTTCGGGACAGGGGAGTGAAAAACTGTTTTTT	TRBV24-1	TRBJ1-4	TRBD1	.
CASSRDRGLGNTIYF	TGCGCCAGCAGCCGTGACAGGGGGCTGGGAAACACCATATATTTT	TRBV4-3	TRBJ1-3	TRBD1	.
CASSLDPFPRGGQETQYF	TGTGCCAGCAGCTTAGACCCTTTTCCGCGGGGGGGTCAAGAGACCCAGTACTTC	TRBV7-9	TRBJ2-5	TRBD2	.
CASSLSGQGSEAFF	TGTGCCAGCAGCCTCTCGGGACAGGGGTCCGAAGCTTTCTTT	TRBV3-1/TRBV3-2	TRBJ1-1	TRBD1	few
CASSTDYSGELFF	TGTGCCAGCAGTACGGACTATTCCGGGGAGCTGTTTTTT	TRBV6-5	TRBJ2-2	.	.
CASSERETQYF	TGTGCCAGCAGTGAACGGGAGACCCAGTACTTC	TRBV2	TRBJ2-5	.	.
CASSPIQGTGELFF	TGTGCCAGCAGTCCCATCCAGGGCACCGGGGAGCTGTTTTTT	TRBV6-5	TRBJ2-2	.	few
CASSLLSGSEQFF	TGCGCCAGCAGCCTCCTTAGCGGGAGTGAGCAGTTCTTC	TRBV4-3	TRBJ2-1	TRBD2	few
CASSLGQGAGETQYF	TGTGCCAGCAGCTTAGGACAGGGGGCTGGGGAGACCCAGTACTTC	TRBV7-6	TRBJ2-5	TRBD1	.
CASSTLSGGGNTEAFF	TGTGCCAGTAGTACCCTCTCGGGAGGGGGGAACACTGAAGCTTTCTTT	TRBV19	TRBJ1-1	.	.
CASSLGTGGNYGYTF	TGTGCCAGTAGTCTCGGGACAGGGGGGAACTATGGCTACACCTTC	TRBV19	TRBJ1-2	TRBD1	.
CASSIETGDAEQYF	TGTGCCAGTAGTATTGAGACAGGGGATGCCGAGCAGTACTTC	TRBV19	TRBJ2-7	TRBD1	.
CATVKGGSNQPQHF	TGTGCCACTGTTAAGGGCGGGAGCAATCAGCCCCAGCATTTT	TRBV28	TRBJ1-5	.	.
CASSLTALYGYTF	TGTGCCAGCAGTCTGACTGCCCTCTATGGCTACACCTTC	TRBV28	TRBJ1-2	.	.
CASSLEGAGAEAFF	TGTGCCAGCAGCTTAGAGGGGGCGGGTGCTGAAGCTTTCTTT	TRBV7-9	TRBJ1-1	TRBD1	.
CASSLNPTGAGNTIYF	TGTGCCAGCAGCTTAAACCCGACAGGGGCTGGAAACACCATATATTTT	TRBV7-3	TRBJ1-3	TRBD1	.
CASSREQASYNEQFF	TGTGCCAGCAGCCGGGAACAGGCTAGCTACAATGAGCAGTTCTTC	TRBV3-1/TRBV3-2	TRBJ2-1	.	.
CASSLRDRGRNDQFF	TGTGCCAGCAGCTTGAGGGACAGGGGGCGGAATGACCAGTTCTTC	TRBV11-1	TRBJ2-1	TRBD1	.
CASSPTSAYNEQFF	TGTGCCAGCAGCCCAACTAGCGCGTACAATGAGCAGTTCTTC	TRBV7-2	TRBJ2-1	TRBD2	.
CSVVAGYQETQYF	TGCAGCGTTGTAGCGGGGTACCAAGAGACCCAGTACTTC	TRBV29-1	TRBJ2-5	TRBD2	.
CASSQTGDNQPQHF	TGTGCCAGCAGCCAGACAGGGGACAATCAGCCCCAGCATTTT	TRBV14	TRBJ1-5	TRBD1	.
CASSLYRDNEQFF	TGTGCCAGCAGCTTATACAGGGACAATGAGCAGTTCTTC	TRBV7-3	TRBJ2-1	.	once
CASSTRFRLGVGDTEAFF	TGTGCCAGTAGTACACGGTTTAGGTTAGGTGTAGGGGACACTGAAGCTTTCTTT	TRBV19	TRBJ1-1	.	.
CASSEQGAGVPFLAKNIQYF	TGTGCCAGCAGTGAACAGGGGGCAGGGGTCCCCTTTCTAGCCAAAAACATTCAGTACTTC	TRBV6-1	TRBJ2-4	TRBD1	.
CASGLRRANTGELFF	TGTGCTAGTGGTTTGCGTAGAGCGAACACCGGGGAGCTGTTTTTT	TRBV12-5	TRBJ2-2	.	.
CASSLEVGSGGSSPYEQYF	TGTGCCAGCAGCCTAGAAGTGGGGAGTGGCGGGAGCTCCCCTTACGAGCAGTACTTC	TRBV4-2	TRBJ2-7	TRBD2	.
CASRRGLAVLSYEQYF	TGTGCCAGCAGGCGGGGACTAGCGGTACTATCCTACGAGCAGTACTTC	TRBV28	TRBJ2-7	TRBD2	.
CASRTYSGNTIYF	TGTGCCAGCAGAACCTACTCTGGAAACACCATATATTTT	TRBV2	TRBJ1-3	.	.
CASITQSNQPQHF	TGTGCCAGTATTACACAGAGCAATCAGCCCCAGCATTTT	TRBV6-5	TRBJ1-5	.	once
CASSRDRDYGYTF	TGCGCCAGCAGCCGGGACAGGGATTATGGCTACACCTTC	TRBV5-1	TRBJ1-2	TRBD1	.
CASSLASVSEQYF	TGTGCCAGCAGTTTAGCCTCAGTTTCTGAGCAGTACTTC	TRBV12-3/TRBV12-4	TRBJ2-7	.	once
CAWSVRAEAFF	TGTGCCTGGAGTGTCCGCGCTGAAGCTTTCTTT	TRBV30	TRBJ1-1	.	.
CASSPGRQNTGELFF	TGTGCCAGCAGCCCAGGGCGCCAGAACACCGGGGAGCTGTTTTTT	TRBV5-4	TRBJ2-2	.	.
CASSSGQSKDYGYTF	TGTGCCAGCAGCTCCGGACAGAGTAAAGACTATGGCTACACCTTC	TRBV5-8	TRBJ1-2	.	.
CASSPGQGNQPQHF	TGTGCCAGCAGTCCCGGACAGGGAAATCAGCCCCAGCATTTT	TRBV2	TRBJ1-5	TRBD1	.
CASSMTDTNSPLHF	TGTGCCAGCAGCATGACAGATACCAATTCACCCCTCCACTTT	TRBV9	TRBJ1-6	.	.
CASNAFGAGNQPQHF	TGTGCCAGCAATGCCTTTGGGGCAGGCAATCAGCCCCAGCATTTT	TRBV27	TRBJ1-5	.	.
CASSPAGMGTGELFF	TGTGCCAGCAGCCCTGCGGGAATGGGCACCGGGGAGCTGTTTTTT	TRBV3-1/TRBV3-2	TRBJ2-2	.	.
CAIRTTANTEAFF	TGTGCCATCAGGACGACAGCAAACACTGAAGCTTTCTTT	TRBV10-3	TRBJ1-1	.	.
CASSLEGGAGDEQYF	TGTGCCAGCAGCTTAGAAGGGGGGGCCGGGGACGAGCAGTACTTC	TRBV11-2	TRBJ2-7	.	.
CAISEGQNAGNTIYF	TGTGCCATCAGTGAGGGGCAGAACGCGGGAAACACCATATATTTT	TRBV10-3	TRBJ1-3	.	.
CASSPLGLPYGYTF	TGTGCCAGCAGCCCGTTGGGACTGCCCTATGGCTACACCTTC	TRBV7-2	TRBJ1-2	.	few
CASSDPQGTEAFF	TGTGCCAGCAGCGACCCACAGGGCACTGAAGCTTTCTTT	TRBV7-2	TRBJ1-1	.	.
CASNREGQPQHF	TGTGCCAGCAATAGGGAGGGTCAGCCCCAGCATTTT	TRBV6-6	TRBJ1-5	.	few
CASSNAGQVISGANVLTF	TGTGCCAGCAGCAATGCGGGACAGGTAATCTCTGGGGCCAACGTCCTGACTTTC	TRBV7-9	TRBJ2-6	TRBD1	.
CASSQAAGRDTIYF	TGTGCCAGCAGCCAAGCGGCAGGGCGAGACACCATATATTTT	TRBV4-2	TRBJ1-3	.	.